Following are 29 T cell receptor beta chains from one sample sequenced in a study of cytomegalovirus exposure and HLA in healthy donors. PCR primers comprised 60 Vbeta and 13 Jbeta primers. Assay: immunoSEQ multiplex PCR; the TCRdb copy retains only in-frame clones and omits some. The profile shows under 150,000 clones, over 65% of them singletons. Sequencing was carried out using PBMCs. All receptors come from a male donor in good health and CMV-seronegative.

V usage is TRBV7-8 and J usage is TRBJ2-1; 9 bases are a match to TRBD1. Germline loops: CDR1 SGHVS, CDR2 FQNEAQ. Losses at the gene ends were 11 bases for V and 7 bases for J; bases not matched to a gene: 12. The CDR3 loop spans 14 amino acids. The CDR3 here is CASQGAPPRNEQFF. The CDR3 DNA reads as TGTGCCTCACAGGGGGCCCCTCCTCGGAATGAGCAGTTCTTC. Variable domain in full (rest from reference TRBV7-8 and TRBJ2-1): GAGVSQSPRYKVAKRGQDVALRCDPISGHVSLFWYQQALGQGPEFLTYFQNEAQLDKSGLPSDRFFAERPEGSVSTLKIQRTQQEDSAVYLCASQGAPPRNEQFFGPGTRLTVL.

V usage is TRBV7-3 and J usage is TRBJ2-2; 10 nucleotides align to TRBD2. The V gene end was trimmed by 4 bases and the J gene end by 6 bases; junction bases not matched to a gene: 2. The CDR3 length is 14 residues. Germline CDR1 reads SGHTA; CDR2 reads FQGTGA. The CDR3 sequence: CASSSTSGPGELFF. CDR3 nucleotide sequence: TGTGCCAGCAGCTCGACTAGCGGGCCCGGGGAGCTGTTTTTT.

The chain recombines TRBV27 with TRBJ2-1; 8 nucleotides agree with TRBD2. Germline V gene lookup returns CDR1 MNHEY and CDR2 SMNVEV (reference sequence). The CDR3 has 16 amino acids. The V and J ends lost 2 bases and 5 bases, in that order; junction bases with no gene match: 8. Written as DNA, the CDR3 is TGTGCCAGCAGTTTAGGAGCGGGAGATTGGAACAATGAGCAGTTCTTC. It translates to CASSLGAGDWNNEQFF.

This clone was detected only a few times. The V gene is TRBV18, the J gene TRBJ2-1; tentatively, D is TRBD2 (5 bases). The CDR3 runs 16 residues. CDR1 and CDR2 (germline): KGHSH, LQKENI. With 2 bases removed from V and 5 bases from J, the gap between germline ends came to 16 bases. The CDR3 nucleotides read TGTGCCAGCTCACCAAACCCCAGCGGCCTAAACAATGAGCAGTTCTTC. Protein product: CASSPNPSGLNNEQFF.

V is TRBV10-3 and J is TRBJ2-7; D might be TRBD2 (5 bases). Germline-derived CDR1 and CDR2 are ENHRY and SYGVKD. Trimming cost V 0 bases and J 4 bases, with 10 bases left between them. The CDR3 spans 14 residues. CDR3 amino acids: CAISESGESYEQYF. For the CDR3, the DNA is TGTGCCATCAGTGAGTCCGGGGAAAGTTACGAGCAGTACTTC.

The rearrangement links TRBV18 to TRBJ2-7, with D possibly being TRBD1 (5 bases). Germline CDR1 and CDR2: KGHSH and LQKENI. The CDR3 runs 15 residues. Trimming took off 3 bases at V and 2 bases at J, with 14 bases between the two ends. The CDR3 loop is CASSPTSQAPYEQYF. CDR3 bases: TGTGCCAGCTCACCCACTTCACAGGCCCCCTACGAGCAGTACTTC.

The chain employs TRBV7-2 and TRBJ2-7, with D perhaps TRBD1 (5 bases). The CDR3 runs 11 residues. V was trimmed by 3 bases and J by 7 bases, leaving 7 bases between them. The germline V gene encodes CDR1 SGHTA and CDR2 FQGNSA. CDR3 coding DNA: TGTGCCAGCAGCTTTCCAGGGGAGCAGTACTTC. This sequence encodes CASSFPGEQYF.

The chain is built from TRBV28 and TRBJ2-7; TRBD1 aligns across 7 bases. The J segment lost 3 bases and the V segment lost 6 bases, leaving 8 bases of the junction unmatched. The V gene's germline CDR1 is MDHEN and CDR2 SYDVKM. The CDR3 is 14 amino acids. CDR3 region: CASRGQGEDYEQYF. As DNA, the CDR3 is TGTGCCAGCAGGGGTCAGGGGGAAGACTACGAGCAGTACTTC.

The rearrangement joins TRBV5-8 to TRBJ2-7; tentative D call: TRBD2 (6 bases). CDR3 length: 15 amino acids. Germline V gene data show CDR1 as SGHTS and CDR2 as YDEGEE. Trimming removed 2 bases at V and 4 bases at J, with 16 bases between. For the CDR3, the DNA is TGTGCCAGCAGCTTTCTTGCCGGGAGTTTGTACGAGCAGTACTTC. Translation gives CASSFLAGSLYEQYF. Based on the CDR3 plus reference TRBV5-8 and TRBJ2-7, the full variable domain is EAGVTQSPTHLIKTRGQQATLRCSPISGHTSVYWYQQALGLGLQFLLWYDEGEERNRGNFPPRFSGRQFPNYSSELNVNALELEDSALYLCASSFLAGSLYEQYFGPGTRLTVT.

This clone has more than one count but fewer than ten. V gene TRBV30 combines with J gene TRBJ2-2; no clear D. The CDR3 contains 14 residues. Per the germline V gene, CDR1 is GTSNPN and CDR2 is SVGIG (reference sequence). V was trimmed by 3 bases and J by 3 bases, leaving 11 bases between them. The CDR3 nucleotides read TGTGCCTGGAGAAGCTCGGCGGACACCGGGGAGCTGTTTTTT. Residues: CAWRSSADTGELFF.

V is TRBV6-5 and J is TRBJ1-2; 8 bases agree with TRBD1. The V segment lost 7 bases and the J segment 5 bases; nucleotides outside the gene matches: 9. In germline, CDR1 is MNHEY, CDR2 SVGAGI. The CDR3 extends over 14 amino acids. CDR3 nucleotide sequence: TGTGCCAGCACCAACAACAGACAGGGGTATGGCTACACCTTC. This gives the protein CASTNNRQGYGYTF.

The chain couples TRBV27 to TRBJ1-5, with TRBD1 matching 8 bases. CDR1 is MNHEY and CDR2 is SMNVEV in the germline V gene (reference sequence). This CDR3 is 13 amino acids long. V lost 5 bases and J lost 6; bases outside the gene matches: 3. The chain's CDR3 is CASSDRGSQPQHF. Here the CDR3 DNA reads TGTGCCAGCAGTGACAGGGGAAGTCAGCCCCAGCATTTT.

The gene calls are TRBV5-1 and TRBJ2-2, with a tentative D call TRBD2 (6 bases). The CDR3 covers 14 residues. Per the germline V gene, CDR1 is SGHRS and CDR2 is YFSETQ. The V gene lost 0 bases and the J gene lost 9 bases, with 12 bases spanning the gap. CDR3 bases: TGCGCCAGCAGCTTGGGCGGCGGGAAGCGGGAGCTGTTTTTT. It codes for CASSLGGGKRELFF.

The rearrangement joins TRBV19 to TRBJ1-1; possibly TRBD1 for D (5 bases). Germline V gene sequence: CDR1 LNHDA, CDR2 SQIVND (reference sequence). The ends were cut back, 4 bases at V and 11 bases at J, with 14 bases in the middle. The CDR3 spans 12 residues. The CDR3 protein is CASSTRQSRAFF. The CDR3 nucleotides read TGTGCCAGTAGTACCCGACAGTCCCGGGCTTTCTTT.

J is TRBJ2-1 and V is TRBV28; 7 positions match TRBD2. Looked up from germline, CDR1 is MDHEN and CDR2 is SYDVKM. V dropped 3 bases and J dropped 8; count of bases not matched to a gene: 7. There are 14 residues in the CDR3. The CDR3 loop reads CASSLGGSGHEQFF. The CDR3 nucleotides are TGTGCCAGCAGTTTGGGGGGGTCGGGGCATGAGCAGTTCTTC.

The chain carries TRBV7-8 and TRBJ2-7; the match to TRBD2 covers 14 bases. The CDR3 loop spans 17 amino acids. Germline lookup yields CDR1 SGHVS and CDR2 FQNEAQ. Trimming cost V 4 bases and J 6 bases; bases outside gene matches: 11. The CDR3 DNA reads TGTGCCAGCAGCTCGCAGATCCTGACTAGCGGGAGGGTCGAGCAGTACTTC. It codes for CASSSQILTSGRVEQYF.

The chain has TRBV6-5 and TRBJ2-2, with 7 bases that match TRBD1. The germline V gene encodes CDR1 MNHEY and CDR2 SVGAGI. The CDR3 totals 14 residues. Losses at the gene ends were 6 bases for V and 4 bases for J; bases not matched to a gene: 5. The CDR3 reads CASSPGQSTGELFF. CDR3 nucleotides: TGTGCCAGCAGCCCGGGACAGAGCACCGGGGAGCTGTTTTTT.

The gene calls are TRBV5-6 and TRBJ1-6; the D gene is possibly TRBD1 (5 bases). The germline CDR1 and CDR2 sequences are SGHDT and YYEEEE. This CDR3 has 15 amino acids. Trimming stripped 0 bases from V and 5 bases from J, with 9 bases between. The CDR3 coding sequence is TGTGCCAGCAGCTTGGGGGGCTCGCATAATTCACCCCTCCACTTT. It yields the protein CASSLGGSHNSPLHF.

The rearrangement links TRBV30 to TRBJ1-1, with a tentative D call TRBD1 (5 bases). The CDR3 spans 13 residues. The V gene lost 3 bases and the J gene lost 1 base, with 9 bases spanning the gap. The V gene's germline CDR1 is GTSNPN and CDR2 SVGIG (reference sequence). Written as DNA, the CDR3 is TGTGCCTGGAGCCACACAGGGAACACTGAAGCTTTCTTT. This translates into CAWSHTGNTEAFF.

In its sample, this clone was seen once. CDR3 nucleotides: TGCGCCAGCAGCGATCTAGCGGGAGAGCAGTTCTTC. Translating it yields CASSDLAGEQFF. The chain uses TRBV4-1 and TRBJ2-1; 9 positions agree with TRBD2. In germline, CDR1 is MGHRA, CDR2 YSYEKL. J was trimmed by 10 bases and V by 5 bases; bases with no gene match: 3. The CDR3 has 12 amino acids.

V usage is TRBV30 and J usage is TRBJ1-3; TRBD1 might be the D (6 bases). The CDR3 is 16 amino acids. Per the germline V gene, CDR1 is GTSNPN and CDR2 is SVGIG (reference sequence). V was shortened by 0 bases and J by 1 base, with 13 bases between the two germline ends. The CDR3 region has the DNA TGTGCCTGGAGTGTAGTTGTCGGACAGTCTGGAAACACCATATATTTT. Residues: CAWSVVVGQSGNTIYF. Full variable domain (outside the CDR3, taken from reference TRBV30 and TRBJ1-3): SQTIHQWPATLVQPVGSPLSLECTVEGTSNPNLYWYRQAAGRGLQLLFYSVGIGQISSEVPQNLSASRPQDRQFILSSKKLLLSDSGFYLCAWSVVVGQSGNTIYFGEGSWLTVV.

The chain combines TRBV6-5 with TRBJ2-5; D might be TRBD1 (6 bases). Germline V gene sequence: CDR1 MNHEY, CDR2 SVGAGI. V was shortened by 2 bases and J by 5 bases, with 15 bases between the two germline ends. This CDR3 spans 15 amino acids. The CDR3 DNA reads TGTGCCAGCAGTTACAGCACAGGGCTGGCGGAGACCCAGTACTTC. It is translated as CASSYSTGLAETQYF.

The chain employs TRBV19 and TRBJ1-2; D gene uncertain. The length of the CDR3 is 10 residues. Germline V gives CDR1 LNHDA, CDR2 SQIVND (reference sequence). Between the trimmed V and J ends, which lost 8 bases and 6 bases, there was a span of 7 bases. The CDR3 protein is CASGGNGYTF. As DNA, the CDR3 is TGTGCCAGTGGAGGAAATGGCTACACCTTC.

The rearrangement joins TRBV5-1 to TRBJ2-1; 8 bases align to TRBD2. V lost 0 bases and J lost 2; bases outside the gene matches: 1. Per germline, CDR1 SGHRS and CDR2 YFSETQ. The CDR3 runs to 15 residues. The CDR3 bases are TGCGCCAGCAGCTTGGGTAGCGGGACCTACAATGAGCAGTTCTTC. This gives the protein CASSLGSGTYNEQFF.

The table lists this clone with a few counts. The chain has TRBV7-8 and TRBJ2-7; 7 bases are shared with TRBD1. Germline V lookup: CDR1 SGHVS, CDR2 FQNEAQ. The J segment lost 7 bases and the V segment lost 5 bases, leaving 17 bases of the junction unmatched. CDR3 length: 16 residues. The CDR3 reads CASSPRVGDRTWEQYF. The DNA of the CDR3 is TGTGCCAGCAGCCCCCGGGTGGGGGACAGAACGTGGGAGCAGTACTTC.

For this clone: One end of the junction varies from germline; a read error may be responsible. The J gene is TRBJ1-1, the V gene TRBV7-9; a weak D match, TRBD1 (5 bases). The CDR3 covers 12 residues. Germline V gives CDR1 SEHNR, CDR2 FQNEAQ (reference sequence). CDR3: CSSVGASAEAFF. CDR3 in DNA: TGTTCCAGCGTTGGGGCCTCGGCTGAAGCTTTCTTT.

The chain has TRBV7-2 and TRBJ2-7; D may be TRBD2 (5 bases). V gave up 0 bases and J gave up 4 bases, with 10 bases separating them. The CDR3 loop spans 14 amino acids. The germline CDR1 and CDR2 sequences are SGHTA and FQGNSA. Here the CDR3 reads CASSLAGDRYEQYF. The CDR3 coding sequence is TGTGCCAGCAGCTTAGCGGGAGATAGGTACGAGCAGTACTTC.

V is TRBV4-1 and J is TRBJ1-4; 7 nucleotides agree with TRBD1. The V gene end was trimmed by 4 bases and the J gene end by 0 bases; junction bases not matched to a gene: 8. Germline V gene data show CDR1 as MGHRA and CDR2 as YSYEKL. This CDR3 has 17 amino acids. CDR3 loop: CASSLLQGKATNEKLFF. In DNA, the CDR3 is TGCGCCAGCAGCCTTTTACAGGGGAAGGCAACTAATGAAAAACTGTTTTTT.

The V call is TRBV5-1, the J call TRBJ2-1, with 7 bases lining up with TRBD2. The length of the CDR3 is 15 residues. After removal of 4 bases from V and 7 bases from J, the junction contained 11 bases not matched to a gene. Germline CDR1 reads SGHRS; CDR2 reads YFSETQ. CDR3 coding DNA: TGCGCCAGCAGCGGAGTAGTGGCTAGCGGAAATGAGCAGTTCTTC. This translates into CASSGVVASGNEQFF.